The present entry profiles one T cell receptor beta chain with its context. The target antigen is unknown. Peripheral blood was drawn, approximately 9.7 milliliters per donor. The extraction recovered at least 6 micrograms of total RNA per sample. With a J-beta primer mix and a sample-barcoded 5' primer, a second PCR ran roughly 6 to 11 cycles. TCRdb fed the 5' RACE reads into MiXCR, producing one record per CDR3 protein. The data hold approximately 1.5 million distinct CDR3 sequences, with approximately 43% observed a single time. The entry originates in a study of blood T cells in healthy people across ages. Findings and limits, study-wide: Diversity estimated from one million T cells was considered an underestimate. Older individuals had lower TCR beta diversity per million T cells (the decline was roughly linear).

The CDR3 contains 13 residues. V gave up 5 bases and J gave up 0 bases; unmatched junction bases: 4. Germline V gene lookup returns CDR1 SQVTM and CDR2 ANQGSEA. The gene calls are TRBV29-1 and TRBJ2-7; TRBD1 aligns across 7 bases. The sample was blood. This TCR was recovered from a woman aged 18-29 years in good health. For the CDR3, the DNA is TGCAGCGTTCTGACAGGGATCTCCTACGAGCAGTACTTC. Protein: CSVLTGISYEQYF.